Following are 19 T cell receptor beta chains from one sample sequenced in a study of shared clonotypes between healthy human individuals. Sequencing used immunoSEQ multiplex PCR; TCRdb keeps in-frame clones, though not all of them. This table holds approximately 1.5 million clones, 95% to 99% found once. The sample taken for sequencing was naive CD4+ T cells sorted from blood. The subset denotes: CD45RA+ positively selected. These receptors were collected from a man under 40 in good health.

This CDR3 is CASSQDVGITYNEQFF. The CDR3 DNA reads as TGCGCCAGCAGCCAAGATGTGGGAATCACCTACAATGAGCAGTTCTTC. The J gene is TRBJ2-1, the V gene TRBV4-3; D ambiguous. Per the germline V gene, CDR1 is LGHNA and CDR2 is YSLEER. The CDR3 is 16 amino acids. The ends were cut back, 0 bases at V and 2 bases at J, with 11 bases in the middle.

The V and J genes are TRBV7-9 and TRBJ2-3, with D perhaps TRBD1 or TRBD2 (5 bases each). The germline V gene has CDR1 SEHNR and CDR2 FQNEAQ (reference sequence). Trimming took 6 bases from V and 2 from J, leaving 12 bases between them. This CDR3 has 14 residues. The CDR3 DNA sequence: TGTGCCAGCAGAAAGAGTGGGACCACAGATACGCAGTATTTT. It is translated as CASRKSGTTDTQYF.

The V gene is TRBV28, the J gene TRBJ1-1, with D unclear. CDR3 length: 15 amino acids. V dropped 2 bases and J dropped 5 bases, with 15 bases sitting between them. The germline V gene encodes CDR1 MDHEN and CDR2 SYDVKM. CDR3 nucleotide sequence: TGTGCCAGCAGTTTAGGTCCAGGAAGGATAACTGAAGCTTTCTTT. Protein product: CASSLGPGRITEAFF.

The V call is TRBV29-1, the J call TRBJ1-2; D is ambiguous. The CDR3 consists of 13 residues. Trimming cost V 2 bases and J 2 bases, with 9 bases left between them. Germline V gives CDR1 SQVTM, CDR2 ANQGSEA. CDR3 sequence: CSVEKGTNYGYTF. CDR3 DNA: TGCAGCGTTGAAAAGGGAACAAACTATGGCTACACCTTC.

The J gene is TRBJ2-7, the V gene TRBV7-9; possible D gene TRBD2, 5 bases. Germline V gene lookup returns CDR1 SEHNR and CDR2 FQNEAQ (reference sequence). The CDR3 sequence is 14 residues long. V gave up 3 bases and J gave up 5 bases, with 14 bases separating them. CDR3 region: CASSLGNAGHEQYF. The CDR3 bases are TGTGCCAGCAGCTTGGGTAACGCGGGCCACGAGCAGTACTTC.

The rearrangement uses TRBV5-1 and TRBJ2-3; 8 bases match TRBD2. From germline, CDR1 is SGHRS and CDR2 YFSETQ. V shed 0 bases, J shed 2 bases, and the junction held 5 bases outside the gene matches. This CDR3 contains 16 residues. CDR3 protein: CASSLVSGTDTDTQYF. CDR3 in DNA: TGCGCCAGCAGCTTGGTTAGCGGGACCGACACAGATACGCAGTATTTT.

The chain is built from TRBV4-1 and TRBJ1-1, with no clear D. Per germline, CDR1 MGHRA and CDR2 YSYEKL. V gave up 4 bases and J gave up 0 bases, with 9 bases separating them. The CDR3 is 14 residues long. The CDR3, as DNA: TGCGCCAGCAGCCCGATGCCCATGAACACTGAAGCTTTCTTT. This encodes CASSPMPMNTEAFF.

This chain joins TRBV2 and TRBJ1-5, with 9 bases aligning to TRBD1. Germline V gene data show CDR1 as SNHLY and CDR2 as FYNNEI. V lost 7 bases and J lost 6; bases outside the gene matches: 7. The CDR3 extends over 14 amino acids. CDR3 protein: CASTAGQGTQPQHF. Here the CDR3 DNA reads TGTGCCAGCACCGCAGGACAGGGGACTCAGCCCCAGCATTTT.

V is TRBV18 and J is TRBJ1-4; the match to TRBD1 covers 8 bases. Germline values: CDR1 KGHSH, CDR2 LQKENI. The CDR3 has 17 residues. V lost 6 bases, J lost 13 bases, and 22 bases stayed unmatched. For the CDR3, the DNA is TGTGCCAGCTCGCCTCTCCAACTTAGGACAGGGCGTGACCTACTGTTTTTT. It codes for CASSPLQLRTGRDLLFF.

The CDR3 sequence: CASSLVGALEQYF. The CDR3 DNA reads TGTGCCAGCAGCTTGGTTGGGGCCCTTGAGCAGTACTTC. This sequence joins TRBV5-6 and TRBJ2-7; perhaps TRBD1 as D (5 bases). The CDR3 covers 13 residues. CDR1 and CDR2 (germline): SGHDT, YYEEEE. V shed 0 bases and J shed 7 bases, with 11 bases lying between them.

The rearrangement links TRBV5-6 to TRBJ2-3; TRBD2 agrees at 9 bases. This CDR3 has 17 amino acids. Germline assignment: CDR1 SGHDT and CDR2 YYEEEE. V gave up 0 bases and J gave up 3 bases; unmatched junction bases: 8. CDR3 bases: TGTGCCAGCAGCTTGGTACCGGGACTAGCAAGAACAGATACGCAGTATTTT. Translating gives CASSLVPGLARTDTQYF.

The V call is TRBV6-5, the J call TRBJ2-7; maybe TRBD2 (5 bases). CDR3 size: 15 residues. Between the trimmed V and J ends, which lost 3 bases and 2 bases, there was a span of 14 bases. Germline CDR1 reads MNHEY; CDR2 reads SVGAGI. The CDR3 DNA reads as TGTGCCAGCAGTTATGGTGCCGCCGGGACCTACGAGCAGTACTTC. This gives the protein CASSYGAAGTYEQYF.

Notes on this clone: Other DNA sequences from this sample encode an identical CDR3 as well. The chain couples TRBV28 to TRBJ2-7; D may be TRBD2 (6 bases). CDR3 length: 12 residues. Germline V gives CDR1 MDHEN, CDR2 SYDVKM. V lost 3 bases to trimming and J lost 4 bases, with 7 bases between them. CDR3 coding DNA: TGTGCCAGCAGTTTGGGGGGTTACGAGCAGTACTTC. Translating gives CASSLGGYEQYF. Variable domain in full (rest from reference TRBV28 and TRBJ2-7): DVKVTQSSRYLVKRTGEKVFLECVQDMDHENMFWYRQDPGLGLRLIYFSYDVKMKEKGDIPEGYSVSREKKERFSLILESASTNQTSMYLCASSLGGYEQYFGPGTRLTVT.

The chain carries TRBV5-1 and TRBJ2-3, with 7 bases matching TRBD2. Germline CDR1 is SGHRS and CDR2 is YFSETQ. The CDR3 spans 13 residues. V gave up 5 bases and J gave up 2 bases; unmatched junction bases: 2. CDR3 sequence: CASSGTTTDTQYF. CDR3 sequence (DNA): TGCGCCAGCAGTGGGACTACCACAGATACGCAGTATTTT. Full variable domain (remainder filled in from reference TRBV5-1 and TRBJ2-3): KAGVTQTPRYLIKTRGQQVTLSCSPISGHRSVSWYQQTPGQGLQFLFEYFSETQRNKGNFPGRFSGRQFSNSRSEMNVSTLELGDSALYLCASSGTTTDTQYFGPGTRLTVL.

J is TRBJ2-1 and V is TRBV7-9; TRBD2 agrees at 9 bases. This CDR3 comprises 12 residues. V lost 6 bases and J lost 12; bases outside the gene matches: 6. Looked up from germline, CDR1 is SEHNR and CDR2 is FQNEAQ (reference sequence). CDR3 DNA sequence: TGTGCCAGCAGTGCGCGGGAGGGCTGGCAGTTCTTC. Translating gives CASSAREGWQFF.

This clone showed up just once. The V call is TRBV11-3, the J call TRBJ2-2; D possibly matches TRBD1 or TRBD2 (5 bases each). The CDR3 is 16 residues long. In germline, CDR1 is SGHNT, CDR2 YENEEA. Trimming left V 2 bases short and J 2 bases short, with 12 bases between. CDR3 sequence: CASSLIGTHNTGELFF. CDR3 in DNA: TGTGCCAGCAGCTTAATCGGGACGCATAACACCGGGGAGCTGTTTTTT.

This chain's CDR3 is CASRGGLSTDTQYF. The CDR3 DNA follows: TGTGCCAGCAGGGGGGGGCTTAGCACAGATACGCAGTATTTT. The chain has TRBV6-5 and TRBJ2-3, with TRBD2 as a possible D gene (7 bases). Germline V lookup: CDR1 MNHEY, CDR2 SVGAGI. This CDR3 region has 14 residues. V lost 6 bases and J lost 0, with 10 bases in between.

This chain links TRBV5-1 with TRBJ2-1, with D perhaps TRBD1 (5 bases). V was clipped by 0 bases and J by 14 bases, with 18 bases between them. This CDR3 contains 14 residues. In germline, CDR1 is SGHRS, CDR2 YFSETQ. The CDR3 here is CASSLGQILGKEFF. The CDR3 DNA sequence: TGCGCCAGCAGCTTGGGACAGATATTAGGCAAGGAGTTCTTC.

The chain links TRBV6-5 to TRBJ1-4; TRBD1 aligns across 8 bases. Looked up from germline, CDR1 is MNHEY and CDR2 is SVGAGI. V dropped 4 bases and J dropped 8; count of bases not matched to a gene: 0. CDR3 length: 12 amino acids. The CDR3 spells CASSWDREKLFF. As DNA, the CDR3 is TGTGCCAGCAGTTGGGACAGGGAAAAACTGTTTTTT.